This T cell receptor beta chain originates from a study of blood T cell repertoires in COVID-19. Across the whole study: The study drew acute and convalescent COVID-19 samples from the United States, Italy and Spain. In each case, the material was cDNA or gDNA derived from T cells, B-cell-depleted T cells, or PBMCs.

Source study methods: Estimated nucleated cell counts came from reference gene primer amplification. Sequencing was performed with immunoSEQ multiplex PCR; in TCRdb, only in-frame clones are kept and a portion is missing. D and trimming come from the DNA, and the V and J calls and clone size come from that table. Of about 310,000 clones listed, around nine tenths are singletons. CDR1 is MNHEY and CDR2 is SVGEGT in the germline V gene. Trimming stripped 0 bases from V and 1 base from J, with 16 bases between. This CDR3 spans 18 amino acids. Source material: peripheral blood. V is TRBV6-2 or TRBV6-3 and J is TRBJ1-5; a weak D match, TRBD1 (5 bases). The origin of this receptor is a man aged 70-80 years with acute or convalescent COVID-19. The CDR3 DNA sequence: TGTGCCAGCAGTTACTCCGGCTCCGGGGGATGGAGCAATCAGCCCCAGCATTTT. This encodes CASSYSGSGGWSNQPQHF.